This T cell receptor beta chain was profiled in a study of Ad26.COV2.S vaccination and SARS-CoV-2 variants. Turning to the study itself: The donor participated in the COV1001 trial, in its Ad26.COV2.S arm. Study-level results: Vaccinees and placebo recipients showed similar non-spike TCR breadth. Following vaccination, spike-specific CD8+ and CD4+ T cell responses reportedly exhibited substantial breadth.

Clones were read by immunoSEQ multiplex PCR, and TCRdb kept only the in-frame ones, dropping some. The sample contains roughly 350,000 clones, about nine tenths of which appear only once. The CDR3 totals 16 residues. CDR1 is PRHDT, CDR2 FYEKMQ, per germline (reference sequence). With V trimmed by 6 bases and J by 3 bases, 8 bases remained unmatched. Worth noting for this clone: Its cognate antigen is unknown.

The treatment here: roughly 20 received Ad26.COV2.S at low or high dose, single or two shots; roughly five received placebo; per-sample allocation not given. Sampling took place 63 days after the first vaccine or placebo injection. It was an adult aged 18-55 years in Boston who was the donor. The chain employs TRBV13 and TRBJ1-1; TRBD1 aligns across 12 bases. Sequences were derived from peripheral blood, sampled in a trial of Ad26.COV2.S vaccine versus placebo. This sequence originates from a person between 18 and 65 years old who received the Ad26.COV2.S COVID-19 vaccine or a placebo. Here the CDR3 reads CASRAGTGGVDTEAFF. CDR3 in DNA: TGTGCCAGCAGAGCCGGGACAGGGGGCGTTGACACTGAAGCTTTCTTT.